Sequencing of this TCR beta chain was carried out in a study of post-analysis software for immune sequencing data (dated by TCRdb to 2015 to 2017). For context, the study as a whole: The recorded disease courses included relapsing-remitting, secondary progressive and progressive-relapsing multiple sclerosis, and some patients had no subtype annotation. The multiple sclerosis patient repertoires were compared with under 13 previously published healthy control repertoires from donors aged roughly 6 to 27 years. A subset of samples was prepared in parallel using single-end sample barcoding, then pooled and co-amplified after Illumina adapter ligation.

This clonotype has just a few counts. The specificity of this receptor is unknown. Per-base qualities were not stored, and no clone one base away is much larger. Library construction relied on PCR. The listed sequencing device is Illumina HiSeq 2500. Unique molecular identifiers were incorporated into TCR beta cDNA libraries to reduce PCR and sequencing biases. Per 1 to 10 million input T cells, approximately 500,000 cDNA molecules were obtained, such that each molecule approximated one T cell. The same protocol used for the earlier healthy control dataset was applied to prepare and sequence the patient libraries. Samples belonging to the same batch were prepared together, multiplexed and sequenced on a shared HiSeq lane. In the paper's pipeline: MIGEC was used to process the raw barcoded reads, and molecular identifier groups with only a single read were discarded before consensus assembly and CDR3 extraction. Clonotype tables were post-analysed with VDJtools, normalizing diversity by down-sampling all datasets to the smallest sample size. Repertoire overlap clustering matched CDR3 amino acid but not nucleotide sequences to correct batch-related cross-sample contamination. TCRdb trimmed the raw reads at Q25, called clones with MiXCR and kept productive beta chains. Under each unique CDR3 protein, matching rows form one entry showing the most common genes and DNA. The V and J calls and clone size are TCRdb's, not the authors'. Recorded for this sample are roughly 570,000 distinct CDR3 sequences; about a third of them occurred a single time. Around 6.1% of the sample is in the top ten clones.

To demonstrate the VDJtools post-analysis software, the study profiled TCR beta repertoires from the peripheral blood of 10 to 15 young patients with multiple sclerosis. The patients with multiple sclerosis were children and adolescents between roughly 6 and 17 years of age. V was cut back by 0 bases and J by 6 bases, leaving a gap of 11 bases between them. CDR1 and CDR2, per the germline V gene, are SGHRS and YFSETQ. The CDR3 holds 14 amino acids from the cysteine to the phenylalanine. Only the CDR3 portion is preserved as DNA: 42 bases, with reading frame beginning at the first base. Overall study results and their limits: The control group was slightly older than the multiple sclerosis patient group. When samples were clustered directly using the F measure, samples prepared in the same batch co-clustered strongly, which prompted a batch-effect correction. Roughly 5 TRBV segments, including TRBV5-6, TRBV5-1 and TRBV20-1, were significantly more frequent in patients than controls. Compared with controls, multiple sclerosis patients had significantly lower normalized Chao1 diversity, a finding suggesting substantial peripheral T-cell clonal expansion.

The chain couples TRBV5-1 to TRBJ2-3; the D gene is tentatively TRBD1 or TRBD2, each matching 6 bases. Input material: blood. The receptor was derived from a girl aged 2-17 years with multiple sclerosis. The CDR3 region: CASSLALGGDTQYF. The sequenced DNA is TGCGCCAGCAGCTTGGCACTAGGGGGGGATACGCAGTATTTT.